Shown below are 6 T cell receptor beta chains from a single sample sequenced in a study of T cell responses to AZD1222 COVID-19 vaccine. Only in-frame clones appear in the TCRdb table, and some are missing; sequencing was by immunoSEQ multiplex PCR. Here the sample spans just under 55,000 clones, around 90% being singletons. The material sequenced was peripheral blood, taken on day 0 of AZD1222 vaccination. Source of these receptors: an adult in good health.

The chain couples TRBV6-5 to TRBJ2-7, with TRBD1 as a possible D gene (6 bases). Per germline, CDR1 MNHEY and CDR2 SVGAGI. The CDR3 has 14 residues. The V end lost 2 bases, the J end lost 7 bases, and 15 bases lay between the germline ends. CDR3 in DNA: TGTGCCAGCAGTTACGGGACACCCCCCGGAGAGCAGTACTTC. It yields the protein CASSYGTPPGEQYF.

The chain has TRBV5-1 and TRBJ1-5; TRBD1 is a possible D gene (5 bases). V was trimmed by 5 bases and J by 8 bases, leaving 23 bases between them. Germline lookup yields CDR1 SGHRS and CDR2 YFSETQ. The CDR3 loop spans 16 amino acids. In nucleotides, the CDR3 is TGCGCCAGCAGGCCCAACCCGACAGCGGGGAGGGAGCCCCAGCATTTT. This encodes CASRPNPTAGREPQHF.

The chain links TRBV7-3 to TRBJ2-3; either TRBD1 or TRBD2 may supply D (5 bases each). Trimming took 1 base from V and 4 from J, leaving 9 bases between them. This CDR3 spans 14 amino acids. Germline V lookup: CDR1 SGHTA, CDR2 FQGTGA. This CDR3 reads CASSLKGTPDTQYF. The DNA for the CDR3 is TGTGCCAGCAGCTTAAAGGGGACCCCAGATACGCAGTATTTT.

The chain joins TRBV18 to TRBJ2-5; the D is unclear. CDR3 size: 14 residues. Germline V gene data show CDR1 as KGHSH and CDR2 as LQKENI. Trimming removed 2 bases at V and 5 bases at J, with 12 bases between. The CDR3 reads CASSPSALGETQYF. CDR3 DNA sequence: TGTGCCAGCTCACCATCGGCGTTAGGGGAGACCCAGTACTTC.

The CDR3 protein is CASSVYPGALNTEAFF. For the CDR3, the DNA is TGTGCCAGCAGCGTTTACCCAGGGGCTCTGAACACTGAAGCTTTCTTT. V is TRBV9 and J is TRBJ1-1; weak D call: TRBD1 (6 bases). The length of the CDR3 is 16 residues. The V end was cut by 2 bases, the J end by 0 bases, with 14 bases between. From germline, CDR1 is SGDLS and CDR2 YYNGEE.

The chain links TRBV5-5 to TRBJ1-1; D is unresolved. V lost 4 bases and J 9 bases, leaving 22 bases between the germline ends. From germline, CDR1 is SGHKS and CDR2 YYEKEE (reference sequence). The length of the CDR3 is 15 residues. The CDR3 DNA reads as TGTGCCAGCAGCCAAAGCGGCGGGAGGCCTCCCAAAGCTTTCTTT. Amino acids: CASSQSGGRPPKAFF.